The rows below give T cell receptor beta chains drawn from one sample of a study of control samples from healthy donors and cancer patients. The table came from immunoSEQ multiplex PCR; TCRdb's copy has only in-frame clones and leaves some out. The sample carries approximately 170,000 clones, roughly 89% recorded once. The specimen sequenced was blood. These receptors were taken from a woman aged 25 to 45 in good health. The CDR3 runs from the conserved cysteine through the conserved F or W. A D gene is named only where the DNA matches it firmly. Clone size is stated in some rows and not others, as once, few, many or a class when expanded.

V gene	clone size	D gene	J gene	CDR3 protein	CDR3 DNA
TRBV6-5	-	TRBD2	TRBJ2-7	CASSSLAGGDYEQYF	TGTGCCAGCAGTAGCCTAGCGGGGGGGGATTACGAGCAGTACTTC
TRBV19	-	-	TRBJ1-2	CASRYTGGYTF	TGTGCCAGTAGATATACAGGGGGCTACACCTTC
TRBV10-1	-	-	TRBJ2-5	CASSDGGIQETQYF	TGCGCCAGCAGTGATGGTGGGATCCAAGAGACCCAGTACTTC
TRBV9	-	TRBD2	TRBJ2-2	CASSVARGKGNTGELFF	TGTGCCAGCAGCGTAGCGCGGGGGAAAGGGAACACCGGGGAGCTGTTTTTT
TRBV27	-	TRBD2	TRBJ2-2	CASSSRLAATNTGELFF	TGTGCCAGCAGTTCCCGACTAGCCGCCACGAACACCGGGGAGCTGTTTTTT
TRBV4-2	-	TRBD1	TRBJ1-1	CASSQAVQGGTEAFF	TGTGCCAGCAGCCAAGCTGTACAGGGGGGAACTGAAGCTTTCTTT
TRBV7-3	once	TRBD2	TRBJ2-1	CASSLAGGRNEQFF	TGTGCCAGCAGCTTAGCGGGAGGGAGAAATGAGCAGTTCTTC
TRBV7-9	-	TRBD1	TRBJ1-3	CASSNRDRAGNTIYF	TGTGCCAGCAGCAACCGGGACAGGGCAGGAAACACCATATATTTT
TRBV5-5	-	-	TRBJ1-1	CASSDTSKNTEAFF	TGTGCCAGCAGCGACACCAGTAAGAACACTGAAGCTTTCTTT
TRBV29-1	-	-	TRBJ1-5	CSVGLGGSNQPQHF	TGCAGCGTTGGTCTGGGGGGTAGCAATCAGCCCCAGCATTTT
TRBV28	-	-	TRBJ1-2	CASSFGAGQYGYTF	TGTGCCAGCAGTTTCGGTGCAGGGCAATATGGCTACACCTTC
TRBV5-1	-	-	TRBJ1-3	CASSLDRSSGNTIYF	TGCGCCAGCAGCTTAGACCGTAGCTCTGGAAACACCATATATTTT
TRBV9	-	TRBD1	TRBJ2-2	CASSVVGTGDTGELFF	TGTGCCAGCAGCGTAGTTGGGACAGGGGACACCGGGGAGCTGTTTTTT
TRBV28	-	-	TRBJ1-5	CASSLGPGNQPQHF	TGTGCCAGCAGTTTAGGGCCCGGCAATCAGCCCCAGCATTTT
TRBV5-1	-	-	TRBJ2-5	CASSQETQYF	TGCGCCAGCAGCCAAGAGACCCAGTACTTC
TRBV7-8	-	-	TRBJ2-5	CASSYGQARGETQYF	TGTGCCAGCAGCTACGGACAGGCGCGGGGTGAGACCCAGTACTTC
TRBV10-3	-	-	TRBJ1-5	CAISDRADQPQHF	TGTGCCATCAGTGACAGGGCGGATCAGCCCCAGCATTTT
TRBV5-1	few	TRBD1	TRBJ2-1	CASSWGTGRLDDEQFF	TGCGCCAGCAGCTGGGGGACAGGGCGGTTAGACGATGAGCAGTTCTTC
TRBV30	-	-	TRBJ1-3	CAWTGLSSGNTIYF	TGTGCCTGGACAGGGCTCAGCTCTGGAAACACCATATATTTT
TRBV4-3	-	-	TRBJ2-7	CASSQVAFLSYEQYF	TGCGCCAGCAGCCAGGTCGCTTTCCTCTCCTACGAGCAGTACTTC
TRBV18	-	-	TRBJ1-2	CASSPQGDYGYTF	TGTGCCAGCTCACCGCAGGGTGACTATGGCTACACCTTC
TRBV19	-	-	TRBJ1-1	CASSTNRQNTEAFF	TGTGCCAGTAGTACCAACCGACAGAACACTGAAGCTTTCTTT
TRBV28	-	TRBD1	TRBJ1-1	CASSQGGLNTEAFF	TGTGCCAGCTCACAGGGGGGCCTGAACACTGAAGCTTTCTTT
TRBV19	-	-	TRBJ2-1	CASSIETGYYEQFF	TGTGCCAGTAGTATAGAGACAGGCTACTATGAGCAGTTCTTC
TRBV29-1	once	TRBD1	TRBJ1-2	CSVDDRANYGYTF	TGCAGCGTTGATGACAGGGCGAACTATGGCTACACCTTC
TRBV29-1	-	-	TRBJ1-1	CSVEADRSTEAFF	TGCAGCGTAGAAGCAGACAGGAGCACTGAAGCTTTCTTT
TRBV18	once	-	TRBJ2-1	CASSRVDHEQFF	TGTGCCAGCTCACGGGTGGACCATGAGCAGTTCTTC
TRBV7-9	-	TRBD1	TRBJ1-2	CASSLRQGVGGYTF	TGTGCCAGCAGCTTACGTCAGGGGGTTGGTGGCTACACCTTC
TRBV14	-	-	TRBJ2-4	CASSPQGWAKNIQYF	TGTGCCAGCAGCCCCCAGGGTTGGGCCAAAAACATTCAGTACTTC
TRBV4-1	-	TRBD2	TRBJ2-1	CASSQEVLAGGHNEQFF	TGCGCCAGCAGCCAAGAAGTTCTAGCGGGGGGGCACAATGAGCAGTTCTTC
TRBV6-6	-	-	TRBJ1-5	CASSYSGGQSQPQHF	TGTGCCAGCAGTTACTCGGGGGGGCAGAGTCAGCCCCAGCATTTT
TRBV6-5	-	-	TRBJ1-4	CASSYSRGVEKLFF	TGTGCCAGCAGTTACTCCAGAGGGGTTGAAAAACTGTTTTTT
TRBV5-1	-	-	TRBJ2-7	CASSLGRSYEQYF	TGCGCCAGCAGCTTGGGGCGGTCCTACGAGCAGTACTTC
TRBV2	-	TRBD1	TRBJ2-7	CASRGQDGYEQYF	TGTGCCAGCAGGGGACAGGACGGATACGAGCAGTACTTC
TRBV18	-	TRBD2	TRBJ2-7	CASSPGLAGLYEQYF	TGTGCCAGCTCACCAGGACTAGCGGGGCTCTACGAGCAGTACTTC
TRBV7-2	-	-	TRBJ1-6	CASSLGQNSPLHF	TGTGCCAGCAGCTTGGGGCAAAATTCACCCCTCCACTTT
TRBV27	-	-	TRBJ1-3	CASSDLGSSGNTIYF	TGTGCCAGCAGTGACCTGGGTAGCTCTGGAAACACCATATATTTT
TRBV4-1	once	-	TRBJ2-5	CASSQPRNQETQYF	TGCGCCAGCAGCCAGCCTCGGAACCAAGAGACCCAGTACTTC
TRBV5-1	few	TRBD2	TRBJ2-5	CASSSTSGRGETQYF	TGCGCCAGCAGCTCGACTAGCGGGAGGGGGGAGACCCAGTACTTC
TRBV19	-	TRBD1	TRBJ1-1	CASSIARDRPMNTEAFF	TGTGCCAGTAGTATAGCCCGGGACAGGCCAATGAACACTGAAGCTTTCTTT
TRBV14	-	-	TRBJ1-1	CASMGLGTEAFF	TGTGCCAGCATGGGGCTTGGCACTGAAGCTTTCTTT
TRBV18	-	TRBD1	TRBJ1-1	CASSPTGGWETEAFF	TGTGCCAGCTCACCAACAGGGGGCTGGGAAACTGAAGCTTTCTTT
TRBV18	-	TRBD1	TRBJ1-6	CASSRDRDNSPLHF	TGTGCCAGCTCCCGGGACAGGGATAATTCACCCCTCCACTTT
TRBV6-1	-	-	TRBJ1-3	CASSEAGLGNTIYF	TGTGCCAGCAGTGAAGCAGGGCTTGGAAACACCATATATTTT
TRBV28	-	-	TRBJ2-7	CASSLSLDHSSYEQYF	TGTGCCAGCAGTTTATCTTTGGACCATAGCTCCTACGAGCAGTACTTC
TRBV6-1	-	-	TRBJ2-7	CASSEGMFPYEQYF	TGTGCCAGCAGTGAAGGTATGTTTCCCTACGAGCAGTACTTC
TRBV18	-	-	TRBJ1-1	CASSISGSTEAFF	TGTGCCAGCTCAATTTCAGGGTCCACTGAAGCTTTCTTT
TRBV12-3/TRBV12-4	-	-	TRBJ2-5	CASRPLQEETQYF	TGTGCCAGCCGTCCCCTACAGGAAGAGACCCAGTACTTC
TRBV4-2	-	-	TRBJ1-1	CASSQGQNTEAFF	TGTGCCAGCAGCCAAGGTCAGAACACTGAAGCTTTCTTT
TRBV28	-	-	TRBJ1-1	CASSFGAGLNTEAFF	TGTGCCAGCAGTTTCGGTGCGGGGCTGAACACTGAAGCTTTCTTT
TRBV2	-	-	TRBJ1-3	CASSADSGNTIYF	TGTGCCAGCAGTGCGGACTCTGGAAACACCATATATTTT
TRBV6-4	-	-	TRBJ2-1	CASSELANNEQFF	TGTGCCAGCAGTGAACTAGCTAACAATGAGCAGTTCTTC
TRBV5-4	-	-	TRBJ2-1	CASSRDSNEQFF	TGTGCCAGCAGCCGGGACTCCAATGAGCAGTTCTTC
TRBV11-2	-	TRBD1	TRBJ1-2	CASSFPGTGGGYGYTF	TGTGCCAGCAGCTTCCCCGGGACAGGGGGCGGCTATGGCTACACCTTC
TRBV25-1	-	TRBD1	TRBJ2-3	CASSTRQGPDTQYF	TGTGCCAGCAGTACCCGACAGGGTCCAGATACGCAGTATTTT